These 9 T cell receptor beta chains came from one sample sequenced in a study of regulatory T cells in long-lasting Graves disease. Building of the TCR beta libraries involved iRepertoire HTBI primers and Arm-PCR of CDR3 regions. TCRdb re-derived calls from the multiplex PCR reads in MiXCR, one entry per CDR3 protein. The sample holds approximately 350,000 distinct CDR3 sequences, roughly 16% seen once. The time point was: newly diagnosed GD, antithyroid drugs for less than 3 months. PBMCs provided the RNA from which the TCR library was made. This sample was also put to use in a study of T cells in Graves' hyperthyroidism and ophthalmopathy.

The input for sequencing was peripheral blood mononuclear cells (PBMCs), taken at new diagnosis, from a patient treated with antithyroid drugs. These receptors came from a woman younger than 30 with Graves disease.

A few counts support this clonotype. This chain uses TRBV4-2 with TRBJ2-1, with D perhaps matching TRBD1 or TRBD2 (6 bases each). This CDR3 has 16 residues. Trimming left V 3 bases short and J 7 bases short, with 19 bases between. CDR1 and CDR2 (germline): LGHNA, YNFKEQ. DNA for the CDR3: TGTGCCAGCAGCCACTCGGGACCAACGGGGGCAAATGAGCAGTTCTTC. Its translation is CASSHSGPTGANEQFF.

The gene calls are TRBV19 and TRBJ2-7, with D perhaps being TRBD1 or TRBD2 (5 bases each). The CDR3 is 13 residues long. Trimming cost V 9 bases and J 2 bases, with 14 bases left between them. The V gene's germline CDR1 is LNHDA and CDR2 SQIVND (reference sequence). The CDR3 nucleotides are TGTGCCAGGGCTACCGGGACCCCCTACGAGCAGTACTTC. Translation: CARATGTPYEQYF.

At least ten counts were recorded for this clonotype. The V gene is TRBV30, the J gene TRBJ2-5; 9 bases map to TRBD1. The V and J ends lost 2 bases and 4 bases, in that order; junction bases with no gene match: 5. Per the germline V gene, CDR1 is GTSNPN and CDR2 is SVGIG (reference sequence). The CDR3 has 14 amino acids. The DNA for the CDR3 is TGTGCCTGGAGTCGGGACAGGGAGTTAGAGACCCAGTACTTC. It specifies CAWSRDRELETQYF.

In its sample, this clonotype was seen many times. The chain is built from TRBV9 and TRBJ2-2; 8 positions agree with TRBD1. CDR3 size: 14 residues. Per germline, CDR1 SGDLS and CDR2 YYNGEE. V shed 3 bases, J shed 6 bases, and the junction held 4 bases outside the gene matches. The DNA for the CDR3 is TGTGCCAGCAGCGGGGGACAGGTTGCCGGGGAGCTGTTTTTT. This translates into CASSGGQVAGELFF.

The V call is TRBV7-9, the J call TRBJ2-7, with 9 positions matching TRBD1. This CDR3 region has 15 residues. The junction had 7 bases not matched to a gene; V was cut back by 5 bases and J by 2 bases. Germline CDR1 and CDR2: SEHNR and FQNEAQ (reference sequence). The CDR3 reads CASSNRDRETYEQYF. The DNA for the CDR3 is TGTGCCAGCAGCAACCGGGACAGGGAAACCTACGAGCAGTACTTC.

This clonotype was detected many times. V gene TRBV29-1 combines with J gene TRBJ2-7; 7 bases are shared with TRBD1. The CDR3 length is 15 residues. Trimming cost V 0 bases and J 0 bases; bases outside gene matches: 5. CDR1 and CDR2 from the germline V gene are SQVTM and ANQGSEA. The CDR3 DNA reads TGCAGCGTTGAAGATCCCGGGACAGCCTCCTACGAGCAGTACTTC. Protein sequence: CSVEDPGTASYEQYF.

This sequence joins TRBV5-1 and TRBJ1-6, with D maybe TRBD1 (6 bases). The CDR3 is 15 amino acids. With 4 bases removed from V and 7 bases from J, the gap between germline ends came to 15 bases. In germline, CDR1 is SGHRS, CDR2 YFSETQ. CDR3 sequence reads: CASSMHRESNSPLHF. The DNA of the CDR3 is TGCGCCAGCAGCATGCACAGGGAGTCGAATTCACCCCTCCACTTT.

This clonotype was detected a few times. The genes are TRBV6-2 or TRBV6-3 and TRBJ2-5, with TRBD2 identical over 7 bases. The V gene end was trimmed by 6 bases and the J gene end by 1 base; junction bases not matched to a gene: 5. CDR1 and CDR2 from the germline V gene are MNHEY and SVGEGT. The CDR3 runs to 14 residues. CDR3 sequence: CASSERLAQETQYF. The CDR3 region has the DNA TGTGCCAGCAGCGAGAGACTAGCCCAAGAGACCCAGTACTTC.

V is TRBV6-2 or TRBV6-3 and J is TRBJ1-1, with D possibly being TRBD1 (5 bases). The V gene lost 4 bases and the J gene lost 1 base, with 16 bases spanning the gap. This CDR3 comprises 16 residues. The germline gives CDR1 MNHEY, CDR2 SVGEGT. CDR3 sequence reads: CASSSQPGKGNTEAFF. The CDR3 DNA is TGTGCCAGCAGTTCCCAACCAGGGAAAGGGAACACTGAAGCTTTCTTT.